Sequencing of this T cell receptor beta chain was carried out in a study of OX40 agonist ivuxolimab in advanced cancers. At the level of the study: Patients were dosed with the agonistic anti-OX40 (CD134) antibody ivuxolimab. People who had prior anti-PD-1, anti-PD-L1 or anti-CTLA-4 therapy could take part, and 40% had some.

Using immunoSEQ multiplex PCR, the repertoire was profiled, and TCRdb retains in-frame clones only, with some absent. The table lists roughly 20,000 clones, 84% of them singletons. V was trimmed by 5 bases and J by 3 bases, leaving 13 bases between them. The CDR3 covers 14 residues. The germline gives CDR1 MDHEN, CDR2 SYDVKM. V is TRBV28 and J is TRBJ1-2, with a weak D call TRBD1 (5 bases). The source was CD4+ or CD8+ T cells sorted from blood, collected in a trial of the OX40 agonist ivuxolimab. This receptor was obtained from an adult with an advanced solid tumor such as melanoma, head and neck, liver or kidney cancer. The CDR3 DNA reads TGTGCCAGCAGTCCTTTACAGGAATACTATGGCTACACCTTC. Amino acid sequence: CASSPLQEYYGYTF.